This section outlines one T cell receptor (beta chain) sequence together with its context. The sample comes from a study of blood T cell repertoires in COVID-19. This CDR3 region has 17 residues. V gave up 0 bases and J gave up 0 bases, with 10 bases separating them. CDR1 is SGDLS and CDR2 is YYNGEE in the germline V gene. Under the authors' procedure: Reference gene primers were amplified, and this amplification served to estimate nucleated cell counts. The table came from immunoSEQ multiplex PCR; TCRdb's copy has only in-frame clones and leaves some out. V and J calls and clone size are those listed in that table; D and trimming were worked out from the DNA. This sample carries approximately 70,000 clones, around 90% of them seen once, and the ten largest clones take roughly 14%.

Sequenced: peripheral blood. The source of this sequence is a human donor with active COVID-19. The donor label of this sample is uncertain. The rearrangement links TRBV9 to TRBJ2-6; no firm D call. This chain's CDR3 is CASSVGQFNSGANVLTF. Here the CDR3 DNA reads TGTGCCAGCAGCGTAGGGCAGTTTAACTCTGGGGCCAACGTCCTGACTTTC.